This TCR beta chain was obtained from a study of T cells in Graves' hyperthyroidism and ophthalmopathy. Study-wide context: Peripheral blood was acquired at first diagnosis, ahead of any therapy whatsoever.

What was amplified from RNA transcripts were TCR beta CDR3 regions. RT-PCR in the first round (using the HTBI primer set) targeted the TCR CDR3. TCRdb itself ran the multiplex PCR reads through MiXCR, one entry per CDR3 protein. The sample contains hundreds of thousands of distinct CDR3 sequences, roughly a quarter of which appear only once. Study outcomes and limitations: Clonotypes that were expanded in thyroid above 0.001 mostly appeared in blood too.

The J segment lost 2 bases and the V segment lost 6 bases, leaving 3 bases of the junction unmatched. This CDR3 contains 14 residues. Disease duration was under 3 months in the ophthalmopathy patients, who also had a Clinical Activity Score of at least 3 and a NOSPECS grade of at least 4. Exclusions: uncontrolled infection, other autoimmune disease, pregnancy, lactation. This clonotype was counted at least ten times. Its specificity is not known. This TCR came from a woman in her twenties or thirties with Graves' ophthalmopathy. The sequencing input was blood. V and J are TRBV12-3 or TRBV12-4 and TRBJ1-2, with 10 bases fitting TRBD1. The CDR3 region is CASRGTGENYGYTF. DNA for the CDR3: TGTGCCAGCAGGGGGACAGGGGAGAACTATGGCTACACCTTC.